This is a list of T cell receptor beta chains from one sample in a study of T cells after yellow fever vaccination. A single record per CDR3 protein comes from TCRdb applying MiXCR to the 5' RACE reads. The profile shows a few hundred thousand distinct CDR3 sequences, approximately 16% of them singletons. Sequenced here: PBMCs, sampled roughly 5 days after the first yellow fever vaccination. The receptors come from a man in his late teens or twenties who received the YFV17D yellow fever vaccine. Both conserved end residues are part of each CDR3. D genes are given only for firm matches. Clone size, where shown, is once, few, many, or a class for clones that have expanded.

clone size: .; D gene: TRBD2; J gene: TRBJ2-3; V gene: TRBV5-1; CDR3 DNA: TGCGCCAGCAGCGTCGGAGCGGGGGGGCCAGATACGCAGTATTTT; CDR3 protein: CASSVGAGGPDTQYF
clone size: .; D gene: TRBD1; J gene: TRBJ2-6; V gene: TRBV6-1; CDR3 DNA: TGTGCCAGCAGTGCAAGGACAGGGGCGTCCTCTGGGGCCAACGTCCTGACTTTC; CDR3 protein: CASSARTGASSGANVLTF
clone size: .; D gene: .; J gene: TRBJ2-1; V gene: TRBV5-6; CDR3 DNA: TGTGCCAGCAGCTGGGCTCTGGACAATGAGCAGTTCTTC; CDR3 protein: CASSWALDNEQFF
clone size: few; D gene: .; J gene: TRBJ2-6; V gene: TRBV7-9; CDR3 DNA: TGTGCCAGCAGCCTAACAGGGCGAGGGGCCAACGTCCTGACTTTC; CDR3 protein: CASSLTGRGANVLTF
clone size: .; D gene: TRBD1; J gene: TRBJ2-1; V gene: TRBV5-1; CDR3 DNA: TGCGCCAGCAGCTACAGGGGGCGTTCGGACAATGAGCAGTTCTTC; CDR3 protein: CASSYRGRSDNEQFF
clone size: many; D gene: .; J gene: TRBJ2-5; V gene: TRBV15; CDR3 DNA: TGTGCCACCAGCAGAGCAGGAAAACGAGAGACCCAGTACTTC; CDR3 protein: CATSRAGKRETQYF
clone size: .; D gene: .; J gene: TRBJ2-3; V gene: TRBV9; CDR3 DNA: TGTGCCAGCAGCCCCACAATGTTAACGCGGCAGTATTTT; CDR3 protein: CASSPTMLTRQYF
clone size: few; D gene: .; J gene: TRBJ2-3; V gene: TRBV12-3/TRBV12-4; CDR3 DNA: TGTGCCAGCAGTTTAGATAAGGGTAGGGATACGCAGTATTTT; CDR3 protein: CASSLDKGRDTQYF
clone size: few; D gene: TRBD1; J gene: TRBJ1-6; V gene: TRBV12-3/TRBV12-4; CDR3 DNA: TGTGCCAGCCATCCAGGGGGCTATAATTCACCCCTCCACTTT; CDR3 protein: CASHPGGYNSPLHF
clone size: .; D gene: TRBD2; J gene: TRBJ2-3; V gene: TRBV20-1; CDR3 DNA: TGCAGTGCTAGGCCCCGGTTAGCGGGGGGGCTAGATACGCAGTATTTT; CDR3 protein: CSARPRLAGGLDTQYF
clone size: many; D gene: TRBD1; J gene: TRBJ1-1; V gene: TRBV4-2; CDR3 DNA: TGTGCCAGCAGGTCCCCGGAACAGGGGCACACTGAAGCTTTCTTT; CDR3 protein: CASRSPEQGHTEAFF
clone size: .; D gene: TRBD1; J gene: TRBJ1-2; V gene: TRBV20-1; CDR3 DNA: TGCAGTGCTAGAACGTTCCTGGGACAGGGAAAGGAGGATGGCTACACCTTC; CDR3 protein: CSARTFLGQGKEDGYTF
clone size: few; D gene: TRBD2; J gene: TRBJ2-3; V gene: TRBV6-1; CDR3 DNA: TGTGCCAGCAGTGCAGCGGGGACAGATACGCAGTATTTT; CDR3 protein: CASSAAGTDTQYF
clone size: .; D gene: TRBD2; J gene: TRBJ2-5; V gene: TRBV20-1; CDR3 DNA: TGCAGTGCTAGAGTGGGGACTAGCGGGGGACTCTACCAAGAGACCCAGTACTTC; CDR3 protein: CSARVGTSGGLYQETQYF
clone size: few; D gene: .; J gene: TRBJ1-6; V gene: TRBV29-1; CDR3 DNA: TGCAGCGTCGGGGTCTCCTATAATTCACCCCTCCACTTT; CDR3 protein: CSVGVSYNSPLHF
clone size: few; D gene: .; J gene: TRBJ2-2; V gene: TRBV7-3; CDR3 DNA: TGTGCCAGCAGCCCCACCCCACGCGGGGAGCTGTTTTTT; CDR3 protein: CASSPTPRGELFF
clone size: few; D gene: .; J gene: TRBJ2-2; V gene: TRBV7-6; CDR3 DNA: TGTGCCAGCAGCTTCCAGGGCCAGAACACCGGGGAGCTGTTTTTT; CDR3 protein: CASSFQGQNTGELFF
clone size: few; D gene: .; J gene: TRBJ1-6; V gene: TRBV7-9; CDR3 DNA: TGTGCCAGCAGCTTAGGACAGCCTTATAATTCACCCCTCCACTTT; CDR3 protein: CASSLGQPYNSPLHF
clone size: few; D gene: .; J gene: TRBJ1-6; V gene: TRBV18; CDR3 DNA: TGTGCCAGCTCACCGAATCGGGAAAGTTCACCCCTCCACTTT; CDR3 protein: CASSPNRESSPLHF
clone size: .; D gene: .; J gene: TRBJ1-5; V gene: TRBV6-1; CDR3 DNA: TGTGCCAGCAGCAGTACAGGGAGCAATCAGCCCCAGCATTTT; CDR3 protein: CASSSTGSNQPQHF
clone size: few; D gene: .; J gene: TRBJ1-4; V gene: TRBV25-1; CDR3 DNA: TGTGCCAGCAGTGTGGGCGGCGCTAATGAAAAACTGTTTTTT; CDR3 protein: CASSVGGANEKLFF
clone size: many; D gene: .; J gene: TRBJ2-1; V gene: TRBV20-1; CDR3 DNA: TGCAGTGCTAGAGAAGCGTACAGGGACTACAATGAGCAGTTCTTC; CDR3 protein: CSAREAYRDYNEQFF
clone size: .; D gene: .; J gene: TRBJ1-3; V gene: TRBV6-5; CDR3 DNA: TGTGCCAGCAGTTACTCCAGGGACGACTCTGGAAACACCATATATTTT; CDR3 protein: CASSYSRDDSGNTIYF
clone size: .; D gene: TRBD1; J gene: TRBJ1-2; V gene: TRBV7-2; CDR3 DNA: TGTGCCAGCAGCCTCGACAGGGGGCTCTATGGCTACACCTTC; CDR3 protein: CASSLDRGLYGYTF
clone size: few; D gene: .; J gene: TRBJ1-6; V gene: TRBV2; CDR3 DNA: TGTGCCATCAAGGGGTATAATTCACCCCTCCACTTT; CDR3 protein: CAIKGYNSPLHF
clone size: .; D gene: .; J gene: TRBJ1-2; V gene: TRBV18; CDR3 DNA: TGTGCCAGCTCACCACCGGACGGGGTCGACACCTTC; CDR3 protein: CASSPPDGVDTF
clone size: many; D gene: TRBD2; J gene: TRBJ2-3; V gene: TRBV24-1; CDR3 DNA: TGTGCCACCGCCGGGACTACCGGGGATACGCAGTATTTT; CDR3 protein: CATAGTTGDTQYF
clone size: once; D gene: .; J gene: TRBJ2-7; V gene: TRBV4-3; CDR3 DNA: TGCGCCAGCAGCCAAGATTTTTCGACATACGAGCAGTACTTC; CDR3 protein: CASSQDFSTYEQYF
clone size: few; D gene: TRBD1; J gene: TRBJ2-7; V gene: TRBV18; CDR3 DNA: TGTGCCAGCTCACCCCAGGGGGCGAGGTACGAGCAGTACTTC; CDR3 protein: CASSPQGARYEQYF
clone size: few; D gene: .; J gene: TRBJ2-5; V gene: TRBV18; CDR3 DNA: TGTGCCAGCTCACCCCCAGGGGTGCAAGAGACCCAGTACTTC; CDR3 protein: CASSPPGVQETQYF
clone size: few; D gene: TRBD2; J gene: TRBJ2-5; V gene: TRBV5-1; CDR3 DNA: TGCGCCAGCAGCTTGGTAGGAGCGGGGGCGTCCCAAGAGACCCAGTACTTC; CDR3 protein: CASSLVGAGASQETQYF
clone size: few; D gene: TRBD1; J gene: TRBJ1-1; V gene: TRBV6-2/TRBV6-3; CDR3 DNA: TGTGCCAGCATCCCCTCCGGGACAGGGGGCACTGAAGCTTTCTTT; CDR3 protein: CASIPSGTGGTEAFF
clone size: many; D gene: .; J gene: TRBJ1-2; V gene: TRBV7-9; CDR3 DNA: TGTGCCAGCAGTAGACCGGGGTCCAACTATGGCTACACCTTC; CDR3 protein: CASSRPGSNYGYTF
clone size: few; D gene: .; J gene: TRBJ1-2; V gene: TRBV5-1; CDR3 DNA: TGCGCCAGCAGCTTGGCAGGGGAATACGGTGGCTACACCTTC; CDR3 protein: CASSLAGEYGGYTF
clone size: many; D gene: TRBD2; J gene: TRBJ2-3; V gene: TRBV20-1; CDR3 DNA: TGCAGTGCTAGTCGAAGCGGGGACACAGATACGCAGTATTTT; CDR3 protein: CSASRSGDTDTQYF
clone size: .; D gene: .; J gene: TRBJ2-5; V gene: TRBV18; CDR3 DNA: TGTGCCAGCTCACCACGGCGGGACTCCGGGGGCCAAGAGACCCAGTACTTC; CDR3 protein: CASSPRRDSGGQETQYF
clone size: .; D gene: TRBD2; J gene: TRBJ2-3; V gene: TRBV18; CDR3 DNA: TGTGCCAGCTCACCACAGCGGGGGGGTCTATTGCGCACAGATACGCAGTATTTT; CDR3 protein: CASSPQRGGLLRTDTQYF
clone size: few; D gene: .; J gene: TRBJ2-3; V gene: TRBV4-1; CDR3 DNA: TGCGCCAGCAGCCAAGGGGGACCTCGAGATACGCAGTATTTT; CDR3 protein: CASSQGGPRDTQYF
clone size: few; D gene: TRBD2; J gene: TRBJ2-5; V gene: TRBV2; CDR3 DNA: TGTGCCAGCAGTACCCTAGCGGGGACCCAGTACTTC; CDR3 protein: CASSTLAGTQYF
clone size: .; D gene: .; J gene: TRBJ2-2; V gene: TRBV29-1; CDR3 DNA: TGCAGCGTAACTCCAGGGACTAACACCGGGGAGCTGTTTTTT; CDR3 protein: CSVTPGTNTGELFF